This passage covers 5 T cell receptor beta chains from one sample sequenced in a study of blood T cell repertoires in COVID-19. Here immunoSEQ multiplex PCR was the method, and the copy in TCRdb shows in-frame clones only, minus some. This sample yields under 450,000 clones, of which roughly 77% are seen a single time; more than 1% belongs to the top ten. The specimen sequenced was peripheral blood. The receptors originated from a human donor with acute or convalescent COVID-19. The donor label of this sample is uncertain.

This chain uses TRBV3-1 (or the pseudogene TRBV3-2) with TRBJ1-5, with a tentative D call TRBD1 (6 bases). The CDR3 consists of 14 residues. The V end was cut by 4 bases, the J end by 3 bases, with 10 bases between. The germline V gene encodes CDR1 LGHDT and CDR2 YNNKEL (reference sequence). CDR3 amino acids: CASSPGQLNQPQHF. CDR3 DNA: TGTGCCAGCAGCCCCGGACAGCTCAATCAGCCCCAGCATTTT.

J is TRBJ2-3 and V is TRBV27, with D hard to call. This CDR3 region has 19 residues. In germline, CDR1 is MNHEY, CDR2 SMNVEV (reference sequence). The ends were cut back, 4 bases at V and 3 bases at J, with 26 bases in the middle. The CDR3 bases are TGTGCCAGCAGTTCGCGAAACAAAGGTCAAGGCGGAATTACAGATACGCAGTATTTT. As protein: CASSSRNKGQGGITDTQYF.

This chain uses TRBV7-9 with TRBJ2-2; TRBD1 agrees at 9 bases. V dropped 10 bases and J dropped 4; count of bases not matched to a gene: 10. Germline V gene sequence: CDR1 SEHNR, CDR2 FQNEAQ (reference sequence). This CDR3 has 15 residues. Written as DNA, the CDR3 is TGTGCCACCCTCGAGCGGGACAGGGCCACCGGGGAGCTGTTTTTT. Translating it yields CATLERDRATGELFF.

The V and J genes are TRBV3-1 (or the pseudogene TRBV3-2) and TRBJ1-3; D is unclear. Germline V gene lookup returns CDR1 LGHDT and CDR2 YNNKEL (reference sequence). The CDR3 spans 13 residues. The germline V and J ends were trimmed by 4 bases and 3 bases, with 7 bases remaining between them. CDR3 region: CASSPLGGNTIYF. DNA for the CDR3: TGTGCCAGCAGCCCCCTCGGTGGAAACACCATATATTTT.

CDR3 sequence: CASSLKTGSGYGYTF. DNA of the CDR3: TGTGCCAGCAGCTTAAAGACAGGGTCGGGCTATGGCTACACCTTC. The chain couples TRBV7-8 to TRBJ1-2, with 7 bases aligning to TRBD1. Germline assignment: CDR1 SGHVS and CDR2 FQNEAQ. The CDR3 totals 15 residues. J gave up 4 bases and V 2 bases, and 7 bases lay outside the gene matches. Filled out from reference TRBV7-8 and TRBJ1-2, the complete variable domain reads GAGVSQSPRYKVAKRGQDVALRCDPISGHVSLFWYQQALGQGPEFLTYFQNEAQLDKSGLPSDRFFAERPEGSVSTLKIQRTQQEDSAVYLCASSLKTGSGYGYTFGSGTRLTVV.